This T cell receptor beta chain was profiled in a study of T cells in Graves' hyperthyroidism and ophthalmopathy. As for the study in general: Peripheral blood draws took place at initial diagnosis, ahead of any treatment.

Amplified TCR beta CDR3 regions came from RNA transcripts. TCR CDR3 regions were first amplified by RT-PCR with HTBI primers. Via MiXCR, TCRdb re-called the multiplex PCR reads, giving one row per CDR3 protein. In the table there are 500,000 to 600,000 distinct CDR3 sequences, 15% to 20% of which are singletons. The CDR3 contains 16 residues. The germline V gene encodes CDR1 DFQATT and CDR2 SNEGSKA (reference sequence). Trimming at V came to 0 bases and at J to 3 bases, leaving 5 bases not matched to a gene. The TCR originated in a middle-aged man with Graves' ophthalmopathy. Sequenced: blood. This rearrangement joins TRBV20-1 to TRBJ2-1, with 10 bases that match TRBD1. DNA of the CDR3: TGCAGTGCTAGAGACAGGGACAGGGGAAACTACAATGAGCAGTTCTTC. It yields the protein CSARDRDRGNYNEQFF.